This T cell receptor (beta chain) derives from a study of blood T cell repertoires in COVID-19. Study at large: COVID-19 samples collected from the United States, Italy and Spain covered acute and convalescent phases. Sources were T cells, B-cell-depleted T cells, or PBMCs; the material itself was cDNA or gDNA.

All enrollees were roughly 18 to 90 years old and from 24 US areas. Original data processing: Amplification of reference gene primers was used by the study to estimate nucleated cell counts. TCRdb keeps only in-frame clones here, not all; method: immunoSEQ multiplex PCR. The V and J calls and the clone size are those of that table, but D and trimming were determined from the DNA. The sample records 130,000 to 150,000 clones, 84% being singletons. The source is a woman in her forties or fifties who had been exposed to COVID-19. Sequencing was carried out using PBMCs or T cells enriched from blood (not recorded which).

This CDR3 is CASILTGRNTEAFF. The CDR3 bases are TGTGCCAGCATTTTGACAGGGAGGAACACTGAAGCTTTCTTT. This chain connects TRBV6-5 to TRBJ1-1; TRBD1 matches at 7 bases. The CDR3 has 14 amino acids. V lost 7 bases to trimming and J lost 1 base; unmatched junction nucleotides: 6. Per germline, CDR1 MNHEY and CDR2 SVGAGI.